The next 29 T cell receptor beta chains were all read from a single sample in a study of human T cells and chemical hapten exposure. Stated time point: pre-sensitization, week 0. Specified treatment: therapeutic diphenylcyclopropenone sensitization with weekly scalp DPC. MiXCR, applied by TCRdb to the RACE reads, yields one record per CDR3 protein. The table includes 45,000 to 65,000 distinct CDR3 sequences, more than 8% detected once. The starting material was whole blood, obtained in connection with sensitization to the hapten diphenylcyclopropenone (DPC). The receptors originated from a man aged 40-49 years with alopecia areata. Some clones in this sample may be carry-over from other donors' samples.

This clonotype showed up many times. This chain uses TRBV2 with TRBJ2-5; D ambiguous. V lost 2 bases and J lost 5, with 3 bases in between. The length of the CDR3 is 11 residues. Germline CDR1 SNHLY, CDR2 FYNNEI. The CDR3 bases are TGTGCCAGCAGTGAATTTGAGACCCAGTACTTC. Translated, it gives CASSEFETQYF.

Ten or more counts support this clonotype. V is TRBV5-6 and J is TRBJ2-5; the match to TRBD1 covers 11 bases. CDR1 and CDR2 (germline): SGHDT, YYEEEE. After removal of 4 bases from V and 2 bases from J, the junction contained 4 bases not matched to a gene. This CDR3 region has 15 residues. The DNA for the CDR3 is TGTGCCAGCAGCCAAGGGGACAGGGGGCAAGAGACCCAGTACTTC. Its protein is CASSQGDRGQETQYF.

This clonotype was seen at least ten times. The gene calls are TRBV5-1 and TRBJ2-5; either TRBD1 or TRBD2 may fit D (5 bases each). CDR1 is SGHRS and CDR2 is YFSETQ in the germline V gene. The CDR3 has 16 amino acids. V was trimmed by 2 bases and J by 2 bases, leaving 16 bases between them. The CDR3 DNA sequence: TGCGCCAGCAGCTTATGGACACTAGGTTTACAAGAGACCCAGTACTTC. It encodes CASSLWTLGLQETQYF. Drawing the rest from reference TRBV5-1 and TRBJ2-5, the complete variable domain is KAGVTQTPRYLIKTRGQQVTLSCSPISGHRSVSWYQQTPGQGLQFLFEYFSETQRNKGNFPGRFSGRQFSNSRSEMNVSTLELGDSALYLCASSLWTLGLQETQYFGPGTRLLVL.

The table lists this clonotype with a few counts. The CDR3 DNA reads TGTGCCAGCAGTCTCGACCTGCGGACTTTCTTT. Residues: CASSLDLRTFF. V usage is TRBV28 and J usage is TRBJ1-1; D not certain. The CDR3 consists of 11 residues. V shed 5 bases and J shed 12 bases, with 13 bases lying between them. The V gene's germline CDR1 is MDHEN and CDR2 SYDVKM.

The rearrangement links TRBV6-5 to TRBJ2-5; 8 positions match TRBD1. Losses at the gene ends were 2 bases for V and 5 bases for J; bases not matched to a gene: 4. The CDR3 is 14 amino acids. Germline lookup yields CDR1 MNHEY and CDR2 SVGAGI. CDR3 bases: TGTGCCAGCAGTTACCTCGACAGGGGTGAGACCCAGTACTTC. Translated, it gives CASSYLDRGETQYF.

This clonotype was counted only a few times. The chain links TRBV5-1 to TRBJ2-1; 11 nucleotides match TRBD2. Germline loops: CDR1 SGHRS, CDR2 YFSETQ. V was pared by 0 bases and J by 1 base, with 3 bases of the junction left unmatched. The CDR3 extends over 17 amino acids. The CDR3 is CASSLVVAGGSYNEQFF. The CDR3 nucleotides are TGCGCCAGCAGCTTGGTGGTAGCGGGAGGGTCCTACAATGAGCAGTTCTTC.

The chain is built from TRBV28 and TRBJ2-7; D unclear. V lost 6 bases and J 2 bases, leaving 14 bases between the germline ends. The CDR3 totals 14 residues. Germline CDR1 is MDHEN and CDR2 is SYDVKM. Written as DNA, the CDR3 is TGTGCCAGCAGACTCTATAGCACCACCTACGAGCAGTACTTC. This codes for CASRLYSTTYEQYF.

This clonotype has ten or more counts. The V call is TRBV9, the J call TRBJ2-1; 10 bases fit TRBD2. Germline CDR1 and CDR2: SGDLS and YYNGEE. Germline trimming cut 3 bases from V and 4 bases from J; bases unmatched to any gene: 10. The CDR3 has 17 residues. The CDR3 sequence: CASSAGVLAGPYNEQFF. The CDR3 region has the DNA TGTGCCAGCAGCGCTGGGGTACTAGCGGGGCCGTACAATGAGCAGTTCTTC.

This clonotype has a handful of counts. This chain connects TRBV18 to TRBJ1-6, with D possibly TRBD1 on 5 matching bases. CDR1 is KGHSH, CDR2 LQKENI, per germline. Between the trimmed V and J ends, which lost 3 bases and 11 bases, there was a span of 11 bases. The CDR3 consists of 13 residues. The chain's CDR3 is CASSPGTVAPLHF. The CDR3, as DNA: TGTGCCAGCTCACCTGGGACTGTGGCACCCCTCCACTTT.

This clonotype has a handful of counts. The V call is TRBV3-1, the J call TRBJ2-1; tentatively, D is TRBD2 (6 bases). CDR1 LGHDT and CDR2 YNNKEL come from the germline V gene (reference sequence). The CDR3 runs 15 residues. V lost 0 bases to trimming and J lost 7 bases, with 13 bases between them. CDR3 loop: CASSQEASGLNEQFF. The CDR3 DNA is TGTGCCAGCAGCCAAGAGGCGAGCGGGCTAAATGAGCAGTTCTTC.

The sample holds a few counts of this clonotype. CDR3 region: CASSSDGRVTEAFF. The CDR3 DNA reads TGTGCCAGCAGCTCCGACGGGAGGGTCACTGAAGCTTTCTTT. This sequence joins TRBV7-2 and TRBJ1-1; no definite D call. V lost 4 bases and J lost 4, with 13 bases in between. The CDR3 covers 14 residues. Germline V gene sequence: CDR1 SGHTA, CDR2 FQGNSA.

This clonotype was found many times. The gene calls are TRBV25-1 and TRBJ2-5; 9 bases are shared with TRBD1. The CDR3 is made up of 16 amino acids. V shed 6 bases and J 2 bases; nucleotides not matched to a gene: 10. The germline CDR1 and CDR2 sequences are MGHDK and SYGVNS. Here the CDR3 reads CASSEGQGGVQETQYF. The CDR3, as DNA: TGTGCCAGCAGCGAGGGACAGGGAGGAGTGCAAGAGACCCAGTACTTC. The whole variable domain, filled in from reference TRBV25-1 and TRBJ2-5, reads EADIYQTPRYLVIGTGKKITLECSQTMGHDKMYWYQQDPGMELHLIHYSYGVNSTEKGDLSSESTVSRIRTEHFPLTLESARPSHTSQYLCASSEGQGGVQETQYFGPGTRLLVL.

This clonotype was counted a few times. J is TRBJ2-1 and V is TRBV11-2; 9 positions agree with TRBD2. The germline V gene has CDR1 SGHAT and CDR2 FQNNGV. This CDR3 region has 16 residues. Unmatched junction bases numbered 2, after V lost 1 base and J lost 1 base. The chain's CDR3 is CASSLGLAGSYNEQFF. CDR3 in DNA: TGTGCCAGCAGCTTAGGCCTAGCGGGATCCTACAATGAGCAGTTCTTC.

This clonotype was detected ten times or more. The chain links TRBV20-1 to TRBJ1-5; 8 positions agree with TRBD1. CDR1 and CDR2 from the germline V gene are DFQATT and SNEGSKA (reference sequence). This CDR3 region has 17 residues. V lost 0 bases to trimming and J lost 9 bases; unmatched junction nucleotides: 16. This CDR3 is CSARDRKAGGKSSPQHF. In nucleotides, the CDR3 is TGCAGTGCTAGAGATCGGAAGGCAGGGGGCAAATCGTCGCCCCAGCATTTT.

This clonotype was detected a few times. The CDR3 sequence is CASSQSRGTNVLTF. The DNA for the CDR3 is TGCGCCAGCAGTCAATCCCGGGGTACCAACGTCCTGACTTTC. The gene calls are TRBV23-1 and TRBJ2-6; D may be TRBD2 (5 bases). TRBV23-1 is an ORF for which the function is uncertain. Between the trimmed V and J ends, which lost 0 bases and 8 bases, there was a span of 8 bases. There are 14 residues in the CDR3.

The CDR3 bases are TGTGCCAGCAGACAGGGTTCGGAAAAACTGTTTTTT. This sequence encodes CASRQGSEKLFF. The chain links TRBV2 to TRBJ1-4, with a possible D match to TRBD1 (6 bases). The CDR3 consists of 12 residues. Germline-derived CDR1 and CDR2 are SNHLY and FYNNEI. V was shortened by 6 bases and J by 8 bases, with 10 bases between the two germline ends.

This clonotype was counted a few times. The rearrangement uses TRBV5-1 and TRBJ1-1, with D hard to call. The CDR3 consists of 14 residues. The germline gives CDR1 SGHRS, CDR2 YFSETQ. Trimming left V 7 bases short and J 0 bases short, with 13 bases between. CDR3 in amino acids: CASQEQPVNTEAFF. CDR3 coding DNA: TGCGCCAGCCAAGAACAGCCCGTGAACACTGAAGCTTTCTTT.

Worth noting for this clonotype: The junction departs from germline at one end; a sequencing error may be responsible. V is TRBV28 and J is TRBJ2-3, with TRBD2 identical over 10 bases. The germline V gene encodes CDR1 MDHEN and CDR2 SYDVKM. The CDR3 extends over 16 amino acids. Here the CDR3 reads CASSPGTSEITDTQNF. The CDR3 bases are TGTGCCAGCAGTCCAGGGACTAGCGAGATCACAGATACGCAGAATTTT.

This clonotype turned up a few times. The CDR3 spells CASSPGRQGAEKLFF. DNA of the CDR3: TGTGCCAGCTCACCAGGGAGGCAGGGCGCTGAAAAACTGTTTTTT. The rearrangement links TRBV18 to TRBJ1-4; maybe TRBD1 (5 bases). Germline V gives CDR1 KGHSH, CDR2 LQKENI. This CDR3 has 15 amino acids. Trimming took 2 bases from V and 7 from J, leaving 14 bases between them.

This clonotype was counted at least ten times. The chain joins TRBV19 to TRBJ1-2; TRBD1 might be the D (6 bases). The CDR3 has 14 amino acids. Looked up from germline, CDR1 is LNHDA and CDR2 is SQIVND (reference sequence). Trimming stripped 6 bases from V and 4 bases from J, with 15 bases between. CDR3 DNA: TGTGCCAGTAGCCAAAGGGGGATGTCCTATGGCTACACCTTC. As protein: CASSQRGMSYGYTF.

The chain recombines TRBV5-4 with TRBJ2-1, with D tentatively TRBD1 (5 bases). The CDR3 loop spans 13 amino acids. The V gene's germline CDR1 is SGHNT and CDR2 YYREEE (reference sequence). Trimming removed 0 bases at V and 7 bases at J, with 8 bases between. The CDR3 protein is CASSLDNRNEQFF. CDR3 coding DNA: TGTGCCAGCAGCTTGGACAACAGGAATGAGCAGTTCTTC.

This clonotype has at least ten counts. The CDR3 is CASSPGTGQFNEQFF. DNA of the CDR3: TGTGCCAGCAGCCCAGGGACAGGGCAATTCAATGAGCAGTTCTTC. The gene calls are TRBV2 and TRBJ2-1, with TRBD1 matching over 9 bases. CDR1 is SNHLY and CDR2 is FYNNEI in the germline V gene. This CDR3 has 15 residues. The junction had 9 bases not matched to a gene; V was cut back by 6 bases and J by 6 bases.

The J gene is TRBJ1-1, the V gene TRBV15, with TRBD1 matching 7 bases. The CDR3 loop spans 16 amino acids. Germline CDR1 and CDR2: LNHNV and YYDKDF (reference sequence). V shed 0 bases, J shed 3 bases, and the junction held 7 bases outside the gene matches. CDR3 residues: CATSRERDSRDTEAFF. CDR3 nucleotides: TGTGCCACCAGCAGAGAAAGGGACAGCCGGGACACTGAAGCTTTCTTT.

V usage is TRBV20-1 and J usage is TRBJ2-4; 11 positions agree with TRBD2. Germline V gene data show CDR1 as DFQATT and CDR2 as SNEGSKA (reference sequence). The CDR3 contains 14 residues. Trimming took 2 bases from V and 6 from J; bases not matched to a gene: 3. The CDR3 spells CSARSTSGRNIQYF. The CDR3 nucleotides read TGCAGTGCTAGAAGTACTAGCGGGAGAAACATTCAGTACTTC.

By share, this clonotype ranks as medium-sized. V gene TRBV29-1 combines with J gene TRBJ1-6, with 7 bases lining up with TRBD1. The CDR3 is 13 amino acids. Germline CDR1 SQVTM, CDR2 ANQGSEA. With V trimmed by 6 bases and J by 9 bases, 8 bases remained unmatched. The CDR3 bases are TGCAGCGTACAGACAGGGCAGGCTTCACCCCTCCACTTT. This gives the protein CSVQTGQASPLHF.

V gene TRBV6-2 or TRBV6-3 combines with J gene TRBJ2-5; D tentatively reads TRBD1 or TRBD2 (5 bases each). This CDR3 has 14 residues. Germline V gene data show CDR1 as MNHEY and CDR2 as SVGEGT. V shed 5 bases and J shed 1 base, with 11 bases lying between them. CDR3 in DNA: TGTGCCAGCAGTCGCCCCGGGACCCAAGAGACCCAGTACTTC. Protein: CASSRPGTQETQYF.

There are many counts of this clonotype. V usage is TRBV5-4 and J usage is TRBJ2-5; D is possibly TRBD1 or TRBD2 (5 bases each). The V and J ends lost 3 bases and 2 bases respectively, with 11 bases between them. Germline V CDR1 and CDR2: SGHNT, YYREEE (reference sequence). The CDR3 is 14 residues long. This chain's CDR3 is CASSSRDGQETQYF. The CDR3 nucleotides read TGTGCCAGCAGCTCCCGGGACGGACAAGAGACCCAGTACTTC.

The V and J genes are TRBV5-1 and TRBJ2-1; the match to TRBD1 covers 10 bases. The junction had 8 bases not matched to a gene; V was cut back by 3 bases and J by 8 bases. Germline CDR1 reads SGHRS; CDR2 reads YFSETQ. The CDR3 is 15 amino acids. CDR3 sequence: CASSSGQGVGYEQFF. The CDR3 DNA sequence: TGCGCCAGCAGCTCTGGACAGGGGGTTGGGTATGAGCAGTTCTTC.

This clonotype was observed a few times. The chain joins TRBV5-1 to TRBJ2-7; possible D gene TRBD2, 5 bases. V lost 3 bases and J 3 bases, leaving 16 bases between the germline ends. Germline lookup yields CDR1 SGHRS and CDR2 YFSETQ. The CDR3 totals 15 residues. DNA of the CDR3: TGCGCCAGCAGCTCAGAGGGAGTCTCCTTCTACGAGCAGTACTTC. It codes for CASSSEGVSFYEQYF.